Listed here is a single TCR beta chain. Its antigen is currently unknown. TCRdb's table, derived via immunoSEQ multiplex PCR, lists solely in-frame clones and lacks some. The table lists roughly 100,000 clones, about 88% of them singletons. This specimen comes from a study of cytomegalovirus exposure and HLA in healthy donors. Findings of the study overall: According to a subsequent analysis, TCR clusters from the first cohort were inclined to appear together in the 110 or so validation repertoires.

Germline CDR1 and CDR2: MDHEN and SYDVKM. The CDR3 extends over 14 amino acids. Deletions cut 5 bases from V and 4 bases from J, with 14 bases between. This clonotype was obtained from a woman aged 18-35 years in good health and CMV-seropositive. This chain connects TRBV28 to TRBJ1-2, with D perhaps TRBD1 (5 bases). Sequencing was performed on PBMCs. CDR3 protein: CASSPGQGPYGYTF. The CDR3 DNA sequence: TGTGCCAGCAGTCCCGGACAAGGGCCCTATGGCTACACCTTC.